The subject of this entry is one T cell receptor (beta chain). The target antigen is unknown. These data are taken from a study of T cell responses to AZD1222 COVID-19 vaccine. Findings and limits, study-wide: The peak T cell response came first, and repertoires were sampled only after it.

The CDR3 length is 13 residues. The V gene lost 7 bases and the J gene lost 0 bases, with 9 bases spanning the gap. The V gene's germline CDR1 is MDHEN and CDR2 SYDVKM. Libraries were prepared by immunoSEQ multiplex PCR; TCRdb keeps only in-frame clonotypes and omits some of them. The sample lists around 130,000 clones, 91% occurring once. The starting material was peripheral blood, obtained on day 0 of AZD1222 vaccination. This receptor was taken from an adult in good health. The chain carries TRBV28 and TRBJ1-1; D may be TRBD1 (5 bases). Here the CDR3 DNA reads TGTGCCAGCAAGGGGAATATGAACACTGAAGCTTTCTTT. Encoded protein: CASKGNMNTEAFF.